Following are 24 T cell receptor beta chains from one sample sequenced in a study of STAT5B mutations in CD4+ large granular lymphocyte leukemia. Libraries were prepared by immunoSEQ multiplex PCR; TCRdb keeps only in-frame clonotypes and omits some of them. The sample has around 34,000 clones, about 85% seen once. The sequenced material came from CD4+ T cells from blood buffy coats. All receptors derive from a human donor in good health.

The chain joins TRBV5-5 to TRBJ1-4; D is ambiguous. The CDR3 is made up of 13 amino acids. V shed 2 bases and J shed 0 bases, with 2 bases lying between them. Germline loops: CDR1 SGHKS, CDR2 YYEKEE (reference sequence). In nucleotides, the CDR3 is TGTGCCAGCAGCTTAGCAACTAATGAAAAACTGTTTTTT. Translating gives CASSLATNEKLFF.

The rearrangement uses TRBV7-2 and TRBJ2-7; D might be TRBD2 (6 bases). Trimming took 0 bases from V and 2 from J, leaving 8 bases between them. This CDR3 spans 14 amino acids. Germline-derived CDR1 and CDR2 are SGHTA and FQGNSA. The CDR3 sequence: CASSLAGLAYEQYF. CDR3 nucleotides: TGTGCCAGCAGCTTAGCGGGACTTGCCTACGAGCAGTACTTC.

This chain links TRBV7-9 with TRBJ2-3; 11 bases are a match to TRBD2. CDR3 length: 17 residues. Germline CDR1 is SEHNR and CDR2 is FQNEAQ (reference sequence). J lost 4 bases, V lost 5 bases, and 11 bases had no gene match. CDR3 sequence: CASSAGGFSGRADTQYF. CDR3 DNA sequence: TGTGCCAGCAGCGCCGGTGGGTTTAGCGGGAGGGCAGATACGCAGTATTTT.

The chain recombines TRBV6-1 with TRBJ1-2; 7 positions match TRBD1. The CDR3 has 13 amino acids. V lost 8 bases and J lost 8; bases outside the gene matches: 11. CDR1 is MNHNS, CDR2 SASEGT, per germline. The CDR3 loop reads CASGEGATRGYTF. CDR3 coding DNA: TGTGCCAGCGGAGAGGGGGCCACGAGGGGCTACACCTTC.

This clone was counted a single time. The chain is built from TRBV7-2 and TRBJ2-3; D not resolved. This CDR3 contains 13 residues. CDR1 and CDR2 from the germline V gene are SGHTA and FQGNSA. Trimming took 4 bases from V and 4 from J, leaving 9 bases between them. The CDR3 spells CASSSYMADTQYF. In nucleotides, the CDR3 is TGTGCCAGCAGCTCCTACATGGCAGATACGCAGTATTTT.

The chain is built from TRBV5-1 and TRBJ1-2; a possible D gene is TRBD1 (5 bases). With 4 bases removed from V and 4 bases from J, the gap between germline ends came to 11 bases. The CDR3 extends over 13 amino acids. Germline V CDR1 and CDR2: SGHRS, YFSETQ. The CDR3 nucleotides read TGCGCCAGCAGCGGAGGGGCGATCTATGGCTACACCTTC. Protein sequence: CASSGGAIYGYTF. The complete variable domain, with remaining parts taken from reference TRBV5-1 and TRBJ1-2, reads KAGVTQTPRYLIKTRGQQVTLSCSPISGHRSVSWYQQTPGQGLQFLFEYFSETQRNKGNFPGRFSGRQFSNSRSEMNVSTLELGDSALYLCASSGGAIYGYTFGSGTRLTVV.

The chain is built from TRBV2 and TRBJ2-1, with no clear D. The length of the CDR3 is 11 residues. Germline-derived CDR1 and CDR2 are SNHLY and FYNNEI. Trimming stripped 4 bases from V and 9 bases from J, with 7 bases between. CDR3 coding DNA: TGTGCCAGCAGTGTAGAGCGTGAGCAGTTCTTC. This encodes CASSVEREQFF.

There are a few counts of this clone. The chain recombines TRBV11-2 with TRBJ2-7; D is ambiguous. Germline values: CDR1 SGHAT, CDR2 FQNNGV. V lost 3 bases and J 4 bases, leaving 7 bases between the germline ends. The CDR3 is 12 amino acids. The CDR3 DNA follows: TGTGCCAGCAGCTTTTTGGCGTACGAGCAGTACTTC. Its protein is CASSFLAYEQYF.

The J gene is TRBJ1-3, the V gene TRBV29-1, with 7 bases identical to TRBD1. Germline CDR1 and CDR2: SQVTM and ANQGSEA. J gave up 2 bases and V 6 bases, and 1 base lay outside the gene matches. The CDR3 sequence is 12 residues long. The CDR3 DNA is TGCAGCGTGGGGACAGCTGGAAACACCATATATTTT. It yields the protein CSVGTAGNTIYF.

The chain couples TRBV15 to TRBJ2-1; D unclear. Trimming shortened V by 2 bases and J by 5 bases, and 10 bases separated the two germline ends. The CDR3 is made up of 14 amino acids. In germline, CDR1 is LNHNV, CDR2 YYDKDF (reference sequence). The CDR3 DNA sequence: TGTGCCACCAGCAGAATATCCATTGACAATGAGCAGTTCTTC. Its translation is CATSRISIDNEQFF.

J is TRBJ1-4 and V is TRBV4-3; D is unresolved. V gave up 0 bases and J gave up 6 bases, with 11 bases separating them. The germline gives CDR1 LGHNA, CDR2 YSLEER. The CDR3 has 15 residues. The CDR3 DNA reads as TGCGCCAGCAGCCAAGATCAGAGCCTTTATGAAAAACTGTTTTTT. Translation gives CASSQDQSLYEKLFF.

The genes are TRBV28 and TRBJ2-7, with D tentatively TRBD1 (6 bases). The CDR3 runs to 15 residues. Trimming removed 7 bases at V and 4 bases at J, with 20 bases between. The germline V gene encodes CDR1 MDHEN and CDR2 SYDVKM. CDR3 coding DNA: TGTGCCAGCAACGAAAGGGGTACAGGGTCTTACGAGCAGTACTTC. This encodes CASNERGTGSYEQYF.

The V call is TRBV10-3, the J call TRBJ1-5; D possibly corresponds to TRBD1 (6 bases). Germline V lookup: CDR1 ENHRY, CDR2 SYGVKD. Trimming stripped 0 bases from V and 6 bases from J, with 12 bases between. The CDR3 has 15 residues. The CDR3 DNA reads as TGTGCCATCAGTGAGTCGGGGGCAGTAGGTCAGCCCCAGCATTTT. The encoded protein is CAISESGAVGQPQHF.

A note on this clone: Different DNA sequences within this sample yield the same CDR3. The V call is TRBV29-1, the J call TRBJ1-2; 9 bases align to TRBD1. The CDR3 spans 14 residues. Germline V lookup: CDR1 SQVTM, CDR2 ANQGSEA. V shed 6 bases, J shed 3 bases, and the junction held 8 bases outside the gene matches. The CDR3 DNA reads TGCAGCGTCGGGAGACAGGGGGGGGACTATGGCTACACCTTC. Translating gives CSVGRQGGDYGYTF.

The chain recombines TRBV2 with TRBJ1-1, with 9 nucleotides matching TRBD1. Germline V gene sequence: CDR1 SNHLY, CDR2 FYNNEI. CDR3 size: 13 residues. After removal of 6 bases from V and 5 bases from J, the junction contained 4 bases not matched to a gene. The CDR3 sequence: CASRRTGETEAFF. The CDR3 DNA reads as TGTGCCAGCAGGCGGACAGGGGAGACTGAAGCTTTCTTT. The full variable domain, in which reference TRBV2 and TRBJ1-1 provide the parts outside the CDR3, is EPEVTQTPSHQVTQMGQEVILRCVPISNHLYFYWYRQILGQKVEFLVSFYNNEISEKSEIFDDQFSVERPDGSNFTLKIRSTKLEDSAMYFCASRRTGETEAFFGQGTRLTVV.

The gene calls are TRBV28 and TRBJ2-5, with a tentative D call TRBD2 (6 bases). The CDR3 is 17 amino acids. CDR1 is MDHEN, CDR2 SYDVKM, per germline. The V end was cut by 5 bases, the J end by 2 bases, with 21 bases between. CDR3 nucleotides: TGTGCCAGCAGTCCTCTATTGCGGGATAGCGGTCAAGAGACCCAGTACTTC. This codes for CASSPLLRDSGQETQYF.

The sample holds a few counts of this clone. The genes are TRBV29-1 and TRBJ1-5, with D hard to call. V was pared by 4 bases and J by 7 bases, with 11 bases between. Germline V CDR1 and CDR2: SQVTM, ANQGSEA. This CDR3 is 12 amino acids long. CDR3 residues: CSVVFGNQPQHF. The CDR3 DNA is TGCAGCGTTGTTTTCGGTAACCAGCCCCAGCATTTT.

The rearrangement uses TRBV7-8 and TRBJ2-7; no clear D gene. The V end lost 1 base, the J end lost 0 bases, and 4 bases lay between the germline ends. The CDR3 covers 13 residues. CDR1 and CDR2 from the germline V gene are SGHVS and FQNEAQ. The CDR3 coding sequence is TGTGCCAGCAGCTTAGGCAACTCCTACGAGCAGTACTTC. Its protein product is CASSLGNSYEQYF.

This clone is a singleton in its sample. The chain recombines TRBV7-8 with TRBJ2-7, with 8 bases that match TRBD1. CDR1 is SGHVS and CDR2 is FQNEAQ in the germline V gene. The ends lost 4 bases at V and 1 base at J; junction bases unmatched: 9. The CDR3 covers 16 residues. CDR3 sequence: CASSSRDRSGSYEQYF. DNA for the CDR3: TGTGCCAGCAGCTCCCGGGACAGGTCGGGGTCCTACGAGCAGTACTTC.

The chain has TRBV5-6 and TRBJ2-5; 8 bases are a match to TRBD2. The germline V gene has CDR1 SGHDT and CDR2 YYEEEE. J lost 5 bases, V lost 4 bases, and 13 bases had no gene match. This CDR3 is 16 amino acids long. This CDR3 reads CASSLERSGRRETQYF. Here the CDR3 DNA reads TGTGCCAGCAGCCTGGAGAGGAGCGGGAGAAGGGAGACCCAGTACTTC. The whole variable domain, remainder taken from reference TRBV5-6 and TRBJ2-5, is DAGVTQSPTHLIKTRGQQVTLRCSPKSGHDTVSWYQQALGQGPQFIFQYYEEEERQRGNFPDRFSGHQFPNYSSELNVNALLLGDSALYLCASSLERSGRRETQYFGPGTRLLVL.

This clone was seen only a few times. The V and J genes are TRBV10-2 and TRBJ1-5, with D unresolved. The CDR3 has 14 amino acids. V was trimmed by 2 bases and J by 4 bases, leaving 9 bases between them. Germline V lookup: CDR1 WSHSY, CDR2 SAAADI. The CDR3 region is CASSENSPNQPQHF. In nucleotides, the CDR3 is TGCGCCAGCAGTGAGAACAGTCCAAATCAGCCCCAGCATTTT.

This clone appeared a few times. The V gene is TRBV19, the J gene TRBJ1-5; tentatively, D is TRBD1 (6 bases). The germline V and J ends were trimmed by 9 bases and 6 bases, with 12 bases remaining between them. CDR1 and CDR2 from the germline V gene are LNHDA and SQIVND (reference sequence). The CDR3 length is 12 residues. CDR3 in amino acids: CASGGQLQPQHF. In DNA, the CDR3 is TGTGCCAGCGGCGGACAGCTTCAGCCCCAGCATTTT.

V and J are TRBV18 and TRBJ1-6, with TRBD1 matching 9 bases. This CDR3 contains 13 residues. CDR1 KGHSH and CDR2 LQKENI come from the germline V gene. V lost 3 bases and J lost 10; bases outside the gene matches: 1. In nucleotides, the CDR3 is TGTGCCAGCTCACCGGACAGGGGCTCACCCCTCCACTTT. Amino acid sequence: CASSPDRGSPLHF.

The chain combines TRBV9 with TRBJ2-1; D remains unclear. The germline CDR1 and CDR2 sequences are SGDLS and YYNGEE. The CDR3 has 15 residues. V lost 0 bases and J lost 0, with 7 bases in between. CDR3 in amino acids: CASSVVPSSYNEQFF. As DNA, the CDR3 is TGTGCCAGCAGCGTAGTCCCGAGCTCCTACAATGAGCAGTTCTTC.